This T cell receptor (beta chain) was profiled in a study of cytomegalovirus exposure and HLA in healthy donors. Overall study findings and caveats: A subsequent analysis found that TCR clusters from the first cohort also tended to co-occur in the 90 to 150 validation repertoires, with 90% to 95% of cluster scores above 0. According to the study, some 160 TCR beta chains were cytomegalovirus-associated. Despite most TCR sequences being rare, some public TCRs occurred in many donors.

CDR3 size: 15 residues. The germline gives CDR1 MNHEY, CDR2 SVGAGI. V was trimmed by 0 bases and J by 10 bases, leaving 18 bases between them. Sequencing was performed with immunoSEQ multiplex PCR; in TCRdb, only in-frame clones are kept and a portion is missing. The data contain a few hundred thousand clones, 75% to 95% of them seen just once; the ten biggest clones take up approximately 1.1%. A note on this clone: Its target is unknown.

The chain employs TRBV6-5 and TRBJ1-2, with D unclear. The clonotype was recovered from a young woman in good health and CMV-seronegative. Specimen: PBMCs. Here the CDR3 reads CASSYSSWELKDYTF. The CDR3 region has the DNA TGTGCCAGCAGTTACTCATCTTGGGAGCTAAAGGACTACACCTTC.